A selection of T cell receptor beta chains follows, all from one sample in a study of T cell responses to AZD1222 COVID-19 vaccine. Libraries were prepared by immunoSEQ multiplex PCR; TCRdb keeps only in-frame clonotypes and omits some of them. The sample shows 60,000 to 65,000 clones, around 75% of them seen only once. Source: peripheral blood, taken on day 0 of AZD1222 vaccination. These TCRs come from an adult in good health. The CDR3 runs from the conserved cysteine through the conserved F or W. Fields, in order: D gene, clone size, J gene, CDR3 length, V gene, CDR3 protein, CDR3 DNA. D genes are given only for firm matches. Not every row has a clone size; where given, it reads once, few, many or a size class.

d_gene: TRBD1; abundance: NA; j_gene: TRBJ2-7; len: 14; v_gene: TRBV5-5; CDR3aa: CASSPGQGADEQYF; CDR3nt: TGTGCCAGCAGCCCTGGACAGGGGGCCGACGAGCAGTACTTC
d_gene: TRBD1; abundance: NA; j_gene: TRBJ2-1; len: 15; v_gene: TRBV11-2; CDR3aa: CASSSLGDSYNEQFF; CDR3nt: TGTGCCAGCAGCTCGCTGGGGGACAGCTACAATGAGCAGTTCTTC
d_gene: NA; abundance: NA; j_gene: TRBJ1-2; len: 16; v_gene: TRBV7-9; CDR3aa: CASSRSSQIEPYGYTF; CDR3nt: TGTGCCAGCAGCCGCTCGAGTCAAATTGAGCCCTATGGCTACACCTTC
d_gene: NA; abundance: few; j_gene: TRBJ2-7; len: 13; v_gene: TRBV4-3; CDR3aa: CASSRVRGYEQYF; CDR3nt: TGCGCCAGCAGCCGAGTAAGGGGGTACGAGCAGTACTTC
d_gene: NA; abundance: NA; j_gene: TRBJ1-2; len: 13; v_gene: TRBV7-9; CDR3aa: CASSPTPDIGYTF; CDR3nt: TGTGCCAGCAGCCCGACACCGGATATTGGCTACACCTTC
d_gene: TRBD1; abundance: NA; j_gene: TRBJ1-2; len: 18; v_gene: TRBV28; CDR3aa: CASSLSPGQGLANYGYTF; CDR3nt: TGTGCCAGCAGTTTGAGCCCCGGACAGGGATTAGCTAACTATGGCTACACCTTC
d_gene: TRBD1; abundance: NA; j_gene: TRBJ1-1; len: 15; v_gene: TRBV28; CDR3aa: CASSLGTGGETEAFF; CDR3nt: TGTGCCAGCAGCCTCGGGACAGGGGGTGAGACTGAAGCTTTCTTT
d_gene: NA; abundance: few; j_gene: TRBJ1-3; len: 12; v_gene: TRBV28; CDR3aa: CASSFEGYTIYF; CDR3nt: TGTGCCAGCAGTTTTGAGGGCTACACCATATATTTT
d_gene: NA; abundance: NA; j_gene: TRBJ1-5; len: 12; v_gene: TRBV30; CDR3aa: CACQDLGQPQHF; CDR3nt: TGTGCCTGCCAGGATTTGGGTCAGCCCCAGCATTTT
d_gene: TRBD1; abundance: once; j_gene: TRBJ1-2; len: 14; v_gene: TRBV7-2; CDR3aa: CASSLVTGGYGYTF; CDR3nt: TGTGCCAGCAGCTTAGTGACAGGGGGCTATGGCTACACCTTC
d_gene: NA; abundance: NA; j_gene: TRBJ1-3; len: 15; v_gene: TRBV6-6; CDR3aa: CASSASRVSGNTIYF; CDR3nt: TGTGCCAGCAGTGCCAGCAGGGTCTCTGGAAACACCATATATTTT
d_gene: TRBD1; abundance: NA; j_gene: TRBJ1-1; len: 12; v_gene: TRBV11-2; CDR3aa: CASSSTGVEAFF; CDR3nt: TGTGCCAGCAGCTCAACAGGGGTAGAAGCTTTCTTT
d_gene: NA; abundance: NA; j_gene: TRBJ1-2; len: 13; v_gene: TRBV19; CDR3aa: CATLTAGPYGYTF; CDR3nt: TGTGCCACCCTAACCGCAGGCCCCTATGGCTACACCTTC
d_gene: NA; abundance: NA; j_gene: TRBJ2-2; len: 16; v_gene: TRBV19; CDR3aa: CASTPTGGFSTGELFF; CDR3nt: TGTGCCAGTACCCCTACAGGAGGGTTTAGCACCGGGGAGCTGTTTTTT
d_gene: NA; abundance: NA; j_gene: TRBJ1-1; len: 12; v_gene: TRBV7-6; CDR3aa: CASSAGNTEAFF; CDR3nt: TGTGCCAGCAGCGCGGGGAACACTGAAGCTTTCTTT
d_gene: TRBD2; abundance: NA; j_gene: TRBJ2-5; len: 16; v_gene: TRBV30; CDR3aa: CAGGLASGRYQETQYF; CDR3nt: TGTGCCGGAGGCCTGGCTAGCGGGCGGTACCAAGAGACCCAGTACTTC
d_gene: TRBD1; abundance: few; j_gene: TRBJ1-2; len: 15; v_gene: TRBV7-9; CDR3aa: CASSLHGQGNYGYTF; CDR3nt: TGTGCCAGCAGCTTACACGGACAGGGGAACTATGGCTACACCTTC
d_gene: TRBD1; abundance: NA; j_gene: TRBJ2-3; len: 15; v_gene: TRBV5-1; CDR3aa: CASSLAGQGADTQYF; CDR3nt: TGCGCCAGCAGCTTGGCGGGACAGGGGGCAGATACGCAGTATTTT
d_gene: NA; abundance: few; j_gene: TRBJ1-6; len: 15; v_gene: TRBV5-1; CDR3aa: CASTMSRENNSPLHF; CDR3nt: TGCGCCAGCACCATGAGCAGGGAGAATAATTCACCCCTCCACTTT
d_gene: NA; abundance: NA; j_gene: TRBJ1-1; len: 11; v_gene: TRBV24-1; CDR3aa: CATSDLTEAFF; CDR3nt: TGTGCCACCAGTGACCTCACTGAAGCTTTCTTT
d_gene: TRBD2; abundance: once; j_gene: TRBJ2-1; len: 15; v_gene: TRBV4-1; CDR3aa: CASCKTSESYNEQFF; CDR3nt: TGCGCCAGCTGCAAAACTAGCGAATCCTACAATGAGCAGTTCTTC
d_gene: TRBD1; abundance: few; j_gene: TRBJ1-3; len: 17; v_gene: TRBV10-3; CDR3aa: CAISEIGTDTSGNTIYF; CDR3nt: TGTGCCATCAGTGAGATTGGGACAGACACCTCTGGAAACACCATATATTTT
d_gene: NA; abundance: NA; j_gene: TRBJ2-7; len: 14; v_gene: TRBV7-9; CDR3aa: CASSYFGQTYEQYF; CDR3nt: TGTGCCAGCAGCTATTTTGGACAGACCTACGAGCAGTACTTC
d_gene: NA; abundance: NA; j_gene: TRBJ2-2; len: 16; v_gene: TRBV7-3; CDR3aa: CASSPGRGGASGELFF; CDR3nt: TGTGCCAGCAGCCCCGGGAGAGGGGGCGCCTCCGGGGAGCTGTTTTTT
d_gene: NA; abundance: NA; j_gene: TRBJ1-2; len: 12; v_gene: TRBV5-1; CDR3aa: CASSFTGMGYTF; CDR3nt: TGCGCCAGCAGCTTCACAGGGATGGGCTACACCTTC
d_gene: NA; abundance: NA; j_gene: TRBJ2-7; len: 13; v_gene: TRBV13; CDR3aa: CASSQGRSYEQYF; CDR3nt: TGTGCCAGCAGCCAGGGTCGCTCCTACGAGCAGTACTTC
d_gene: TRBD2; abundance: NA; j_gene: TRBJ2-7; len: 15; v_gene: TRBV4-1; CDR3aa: CASSQGAGVSYEQYF; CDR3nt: TGCGCCAGCAGCCAAGGCGCGGGGGTCTCCTACGAGCAGTACTTC
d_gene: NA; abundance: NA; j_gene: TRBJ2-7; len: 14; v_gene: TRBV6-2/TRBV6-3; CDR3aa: CASSYGIIGGEQYF; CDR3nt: TGTGCCAGCAGTTATGGAATTATCGGAGGCGAGCAGTACTTC
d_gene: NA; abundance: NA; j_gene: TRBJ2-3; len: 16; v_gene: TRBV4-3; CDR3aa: CASSQEPGYDTDTQYF; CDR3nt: TGCGCCAGCAGCCAAGAACCCGGGTACGACACAGATACGCAGTATTTT
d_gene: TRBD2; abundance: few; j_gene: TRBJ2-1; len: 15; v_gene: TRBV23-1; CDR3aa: CASSHGGKENNEQFF; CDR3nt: TGCGCCAGCAGTCACGGGGGGAAGGAAAACAATGAGCAGTTCTTC
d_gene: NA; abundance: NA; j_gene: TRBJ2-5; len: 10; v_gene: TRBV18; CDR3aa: CASSQETQYF; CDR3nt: TGTGCCAGCTCTCAAGAGACCCAGTACTTC
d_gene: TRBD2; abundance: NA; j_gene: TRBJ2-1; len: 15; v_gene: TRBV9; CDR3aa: CASSVEVSGGVEQFF; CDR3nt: TGTGCCAGCAGCGTAGAGGTTAGCGGGGGGGTCGAGCAGTTCTTC
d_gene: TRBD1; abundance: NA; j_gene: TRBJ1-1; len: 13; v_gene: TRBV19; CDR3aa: CASRNRGDTEAFF; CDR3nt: TGTGCCAGTAGGAACAGGGGAGACACTGAAGCTTTCTTT
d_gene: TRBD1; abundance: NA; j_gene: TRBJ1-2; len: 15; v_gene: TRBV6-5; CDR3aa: CASSYRQGRGYGYTF; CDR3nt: TGTGCCAGCAGTTACCGACAGGGGCGGGGTTATGGCTACACCTTC
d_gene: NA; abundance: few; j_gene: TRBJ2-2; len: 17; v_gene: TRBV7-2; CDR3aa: CASSNPDQGPDTGELFF; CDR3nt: TGTGCCAGCAGCAATCCTGATCAGGGGCCGGACACCGGGGAGCTGTTTTTT
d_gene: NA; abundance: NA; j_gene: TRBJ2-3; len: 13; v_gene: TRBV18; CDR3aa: CASSPSGSDTQYF; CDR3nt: TGTGCCAGCTCACCATCGGGTTCAGATACGCAGTATTTT
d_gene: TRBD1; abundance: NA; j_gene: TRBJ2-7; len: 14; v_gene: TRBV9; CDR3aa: CASSVGQGTHEQYF; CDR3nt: TGTGCCAGCAGCGTGGGACAGGGAACCCACGAGCAGTACTTC